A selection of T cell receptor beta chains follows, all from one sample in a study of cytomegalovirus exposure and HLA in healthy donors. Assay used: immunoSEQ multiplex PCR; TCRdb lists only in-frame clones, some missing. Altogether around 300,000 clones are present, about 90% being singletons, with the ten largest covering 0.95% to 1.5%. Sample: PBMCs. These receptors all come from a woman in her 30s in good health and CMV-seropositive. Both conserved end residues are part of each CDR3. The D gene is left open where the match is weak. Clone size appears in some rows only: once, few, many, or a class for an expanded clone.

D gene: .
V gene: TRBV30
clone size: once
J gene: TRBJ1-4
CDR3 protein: CAWSSALAEKLFF
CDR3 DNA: TGTGCCTGGAGTTCAGCCCTGGCAGAAAAACTGTTTTTT

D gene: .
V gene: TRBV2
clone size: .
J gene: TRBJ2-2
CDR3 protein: CASSERSGTGELFF
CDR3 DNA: TGTGCCAGCAGTGAACGCTCGGGTACCGGGGAGCTGTTTTTT

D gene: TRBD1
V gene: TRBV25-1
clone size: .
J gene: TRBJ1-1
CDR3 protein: CASSRTGGLSEAFF
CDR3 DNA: TGTGCCAGCAGTCGGACAGGGGGCCTCTCTGAAGCTTTCTTT

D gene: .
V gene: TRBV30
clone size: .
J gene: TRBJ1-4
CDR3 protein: CAWTMGGYEKLFF
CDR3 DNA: TGTGCCTGGACCATGGGGGGATACGAAAAACTGTTTTTT

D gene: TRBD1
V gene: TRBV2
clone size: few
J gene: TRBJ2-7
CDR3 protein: CASSASGGPEQYF
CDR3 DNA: TGTGCCAGCAGTGCCTCAGGGGGTCCCGAGCAGTACTTC

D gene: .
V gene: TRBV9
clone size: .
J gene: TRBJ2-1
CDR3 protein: CASTALVNGNEQFF
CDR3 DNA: TGTGCCAGCACCGCACTAGTGAACGGCAATGAGCAGTTCTTC

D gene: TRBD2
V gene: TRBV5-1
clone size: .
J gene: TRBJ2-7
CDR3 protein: CASSGTSGSYEQYF
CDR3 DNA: TGCGCCAGCAGCGGAACTAGCGGTTCCTACGAGCAGTACTTC

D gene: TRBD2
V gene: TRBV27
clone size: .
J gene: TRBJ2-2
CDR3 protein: CASSSPGLAGGPSGTGELFF
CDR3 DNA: TGTGCCAGCAGTTCCCCGGGACTAGCGGGAGGGCCGTCGGGCACCGGGGAGCTGTTTTTT

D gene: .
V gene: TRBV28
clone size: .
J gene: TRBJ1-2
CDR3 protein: CASSSPGRPYGYTF
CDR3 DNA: TGTGCCAGCAGCTCGCCGGGACGGCCTTATGGCTACACCTTC

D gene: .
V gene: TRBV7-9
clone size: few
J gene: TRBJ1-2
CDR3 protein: CASSSGQNYGYTF
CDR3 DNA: TGTGCCAGCAGCTCTGGACAGAACTATGGCTACACCTTC

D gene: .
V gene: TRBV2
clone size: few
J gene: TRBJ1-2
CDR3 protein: CASRGAGGNYGYTF
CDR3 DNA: TGTGCCAGCCGGGGGGCCGGGGGAAACTATGGCTACACCTTC

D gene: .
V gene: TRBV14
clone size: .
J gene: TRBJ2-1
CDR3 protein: CASSQGGTNNEQFF
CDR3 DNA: TGTGCCAGCAGCCAAGGGGGGACCAACAATGAGCAGTTCTTC

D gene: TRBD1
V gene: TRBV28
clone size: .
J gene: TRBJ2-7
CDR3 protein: CASRDRGSRTYEQYF
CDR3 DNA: TGTGCCAGCCGAGACAGGGGGAGTCGGACGTACGAGCAGTACTTC

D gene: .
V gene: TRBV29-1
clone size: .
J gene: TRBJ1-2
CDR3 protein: CSDSRGVGYGYTF
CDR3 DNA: TGCAGCGATAGCAGGGGAGTCGGCTATGGCTACACCTTC

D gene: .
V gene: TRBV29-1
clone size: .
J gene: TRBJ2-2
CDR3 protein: CSVEDAYTGELFF
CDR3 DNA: TGCAGCGTTGAAGATGCGTATACCGGGGAGCTGTTTTTT

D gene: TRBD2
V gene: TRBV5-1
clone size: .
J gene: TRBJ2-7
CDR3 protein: CASSFTSGTYEQYF
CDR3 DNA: TGCGCCAGCAGCTTTACTAGCGGAACCTACGAGCAGTACTTC

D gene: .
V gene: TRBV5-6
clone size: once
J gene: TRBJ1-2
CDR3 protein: CASRRPDLGGYTF
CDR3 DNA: TGTGCCAGCAGACGACCTGATCTAGGTGGCTACACCTTC

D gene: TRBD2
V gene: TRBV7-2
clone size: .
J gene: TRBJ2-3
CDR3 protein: CASSPTRRGVSDTQYF
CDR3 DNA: TGTGCCAGCAGCCCCACCCGGCGGGGGGTATCGGATACGCAGTATTTT

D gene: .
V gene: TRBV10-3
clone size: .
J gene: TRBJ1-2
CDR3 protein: CATFDNTGLYGYTF
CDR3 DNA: TGTGCCACGTTCGATAATACAGGACTCTATGGCTACACCTTC

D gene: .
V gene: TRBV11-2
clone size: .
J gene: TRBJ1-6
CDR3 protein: CASSRRVASSGHSPLHF
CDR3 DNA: TGTGCCAGCAGCCGCCGGGTGGCCAGTTCAGGGCATTCACCCCTCCACTTT

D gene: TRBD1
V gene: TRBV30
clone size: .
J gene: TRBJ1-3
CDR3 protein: CAWASGTGRGNTIYF
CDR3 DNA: TGTGCCTGGGCCTCGGGGACAGGACGAGGAAACACCATATATTTT

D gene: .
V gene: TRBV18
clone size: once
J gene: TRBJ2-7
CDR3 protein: CASSQLAISSYEQYF
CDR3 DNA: TGTGCCAGCTCACAACTAGCTATCAGCTCCTACGAGCAGTACTTC

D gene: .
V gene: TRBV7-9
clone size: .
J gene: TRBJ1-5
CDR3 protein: CASSLGADQPQHF
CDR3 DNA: TGTGCCAGCAGCTTAGGCGCGGATCAGCCCCAGCATTTT

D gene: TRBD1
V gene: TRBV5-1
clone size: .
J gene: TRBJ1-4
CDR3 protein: CASSLAGDRGEKLFF
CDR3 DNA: TGCGCCAGCAGCTTGGCAGGGGACAGGGGGGAAAAACTGTTTTTT

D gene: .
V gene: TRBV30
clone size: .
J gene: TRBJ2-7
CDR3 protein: CAWSRGGFSYEQYF
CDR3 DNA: TGTGCCTGGAGTAGGGGGGGGTTCTCCTACGAGCAGTACTTC

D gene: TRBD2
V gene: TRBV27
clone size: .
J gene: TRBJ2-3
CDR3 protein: CASRRRAYPIAGGETDTQYF
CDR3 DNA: TGTGCCAGCAGAAGACGAGCCTACCCAATAGCGGGGGGCGAAACAGATACGCAGTATTTT

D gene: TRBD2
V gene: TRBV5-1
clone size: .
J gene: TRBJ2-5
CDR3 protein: CASSLVGPRAGRETQYF
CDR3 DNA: TGCGCCAGCAGCTTGGTCGGCCCGCGGGCCGGGAGGGAGACCCAGTACTTC

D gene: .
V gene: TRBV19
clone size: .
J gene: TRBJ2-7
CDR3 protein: CASSIEAVGLAEQYF
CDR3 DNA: TGTGCCAGTAGTATCGAGGCTGTTGGATTGGCCGAGCAGTACTTC

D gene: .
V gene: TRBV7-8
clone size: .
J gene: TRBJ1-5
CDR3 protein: CASSLAREGQPQHF
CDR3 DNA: TGTGCCAGCAGCTTAGCGCGGGAGGGCCAGCCCCAGCATTTT

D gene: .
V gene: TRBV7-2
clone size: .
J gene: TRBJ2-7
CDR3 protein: CASSPTGRAYEQYF
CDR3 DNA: TGTGCCAGCAGCCCGACAGGGAGGGCCTACGAGCAGTACTTC